One T cell receptor beta chain is described in this entry. Germline V gene data show CDR1 as LNHNV and CDR2 as YYDKDF (reference sequence). The length of the CDR3 is 13 residues. V lost 5 bases and J lost 6, with 13 bases in between. The data belong to a study of blood T cell repertoires in COVID-19. Method: immunoSEQ multiplex PCR; TCRdb's copy keeps in-frame clones and lacks some. The data contain under 200,000 clones, 85% to 90% of them singletons. This rearrangement joins TRBV15 to TRBJ1-1, with D uncertain. This receptor was taken from a woman aged 80 or over in a cohort sampled during active or convalescent COVID-19. The sequenced sample was peripheral blood. CDR3 loop: CATSPQDSAEAFF. As DNA, the CDR3 is TGTGCCACCAGCCCCCAAGATAGCGCTGAAGCTTTCTTT.